A selection of T cell receptor beta chains follows, all from one sample in a study of T cells in Graves' hyperthyroidism and ophthalmopathy. TCRdb called the multiplex PCR reads again in MiXCR, with one record for every CDR3 protein. This table has about 560,000 distinct CDR3 sequences, 16% appearing once. Source material: blood. These receptors came from a woman aged 18-30 years with Graves' hyperthyroidism. Both conserved end residues are part of each CDR3. Each record gives: J gene, D gene, clone size, CDR3 length, V gene, CDR3 protein, CDR3 DNA. A D gene is named only where the DNA matches it firmly. Size is stated for part of the rows, as once, few or many counts, or as a class when the clone is expanded.

>TRBJ2-5|.|many|14|TRBV12-3/TRBV12-4
CASSPGEAPETQYF
TGTGCCAGCAGTCCCGGCGAGGCCCCCGAGACCCAGTACTTC
>TRBJ1-1|.|.|14|TRBV2
CASINPTAVAEAFF
TGTGCCAGCATTAATCCTACAGCGGTCGCTGAAGCTTTCTTT
>TRBJ1-5|.|many|14|TRBV12-3/TRBV12-4
CASSRDSARQPQHF
TGTGCCAGCAGCCGCGACAGTGCCCGGCAGCCCCAGCATTTT
>TRBJ1-1|TRBD1|.|14|TRBV6-2/TRBV6-3
CASSLTGGIAEAFF
TGTGCCAGCAGCTTAACAGGGGGCATCGCTGAAGCTTTCTTT
>TRBJ2-1|.|many|13|TRBV12-3/TRBV12-4
CASRPPPSNEQFF
TGTGCCAGCAGGCCCCCGCCGTCTAATGAGCAGTTCTTC
>TRBJ2-5|TRBD2|many|14|TRBV20-1
CSAPPAGGQETQYF
TGCAGTGCTCCGCCGGCGGGGGGGCAAGAGACCCAGTACTTC
>TRBJ1-1|TRBD1|many|16|TRBV18
CASSPYRGLENTEAFF
TGTGCCAGCTCACCATACAGGGGACTCGAGAACACTGAAGCTTTCTTT
>TRBJ1-1|.|many|14|TRBV11-2
CASSRQYMNTEAFF
TGTGCCAGCAGCAGACAGTACATGAACACTGAAGCTTTCTTT
>TRBJ2-5|TRBD2|few|13|TRBV20-1
CSGPSGDQETQYF
TGCAGTGGGCCGAGCGGGGACCAAGAGACCCAGTACTTC
>TRBJ2-3|.|.|13|TRBV7-2
CASSLNPSDTQYF
TGTGCCAGCAGCTTAAACCCTTCAGATACGCAGTATTTT
>TRBJ2-1|.|few|17|TRBV3-1
CASSQYPPGSSYNEQFF
TGTGCCAGCAGCCAATATCCACCGGGGAGCTCCTACAATGAGCAGTTCTTC
>TRBJ2-1|TRBD1|few|17|TRBV4-1
CASAKRGGQGPYNEQFF
TGCGCCAGCGCTAAGAGGGGAGGACAGGGCCCTTACAATGAGCAGTTCTTC
>TRBJ1-2|.|few|14|TRBV7-2
CASSLVTGPNGYTF
TGTGCCAGCAGCTTAGTCACAGGGCCCAATGGCTACACCTTC
>TRBJ2-7|.|many|14|TRBV5-1
CASSPQPGAYEQYF
TGCGCCAGCAGCCCGCAACCGGGCGCCTACGAGCAGTACTTC
>TRBJ2-5|.|few|16|TRBV4-1
CASSPTSGNPRETQYF
TGCGCCAGCAGCCCGACGTCCGGGAACCCCCGGGAGACCCAGTACTTC
>TRBJ1-4|.|.|15|TRBV7-8
CASSFGRGPNEKLFF
TGTGCCAGCAGCTTTGGGAGGGGACCTAATGAAAAACTGTTTTTT
>TRBJ1-2|.|many|14|TRBV3-1
CASSQDSGDYGYTF
TGTGCCAGCAGCCAAGATTCGGGGGACTATGGCTACACCTTC
>TRBJ2-6|TRBD1|few|15|TRBV2
CASSVDRAGANVLTF
TGTGCCAGCAGTGTGGACAGGGCTGGGGCCAACGTCCTGACTTTC
>TRBJ2-7|.|.|15|TRBV6-1
CASTNQGRASYEQYF
TGTGCCAGCACCAACCAGGGACGGGCCTCCTACGAGCAGTACTTC
>TRBJ1-5|TRBD1|many|15|TRBV3-1
CASSPGGTRGQPQHF
TGTGCCAGCAGCCCAGGGGGGACGCGGGGCCAGCCCCAGCATTTT
>TRBJ1-1|.|many|11|TRBV5-1
CASSLGTEAFF
TGTGCCAGCAGCCTCGGCACTGAAGCTTTCTTT
>TRBJ2-3|.|.|12|TRBV14
CASSLIQGRQYF
TGTGCCAGCAGCCTTATCCAGGGGAGGCAGTATTTT
>TRBJ1-3|.|.|14|TRBV25-1
CASSPPHSGNTIYF
TGTGCCAGCAGTCCCCCTCACTCTGGAAACACCATATATTTT
>TRBJ1-2|TRBD1|few|14|TRBV12-3/TRBV12-4
CASSLRRGQNGYTF
TGTGCCAGCAGTTTACGCAGGGGGCAAAATGGCTACACCTTC
>TRBJ2-7|.|few|14|TRBV6-2/TRBV6-3
CASSYSAAPYEQYF
TGTGCCAGCAGTTACTCGGCAGCGCCCTACGAGCAGTACTTC
>TRBJ2-1|.|many|14|TRBV12-3/TRBV12-4
CASSPTRRYNEQFF
TGTGCCAGCAGTCCGACTAGACGATATAATGAGCAGTTCTTC
>TRBJ2-3|TRBD1|.|16|TRBV7-2
CASSLVPDRAVDTHYF
TGTGCCAGCAGCTTAGTCCCGGACAGGGCGGTGGATACGCACTATTTT
>TRBJ2-3|.|many|14|TRBV2
CASREDTGTDTQYF
TGTGCCAGCAGGGAAGATACGGGAACAGATACGCAGTATTTT
>TRBJ1-5|TRBD1|.|14|TRBV18
CASSTGGPNQPQHF
TGTGCCAGCTCAACAGGGGGCCCCAATCAGCCCCAGCATTTT
>TRBJ2-1|.|once|15|TRBV19
CASRLTTGSYNEQFF
TGTGCCAGTAGGTTGACAACGGGCTCCTACAATGAGCAGTTCTTC
>TRBJ2-2|TRBD2|.|17|TRBV19
CASTNGGAAPNTGELFF
TGTGCCAGTACCAACGGGGGGGCAGCGCCGAACACCGGGGAGCTGTTTTTT
>TRBJ2-7|.|many|16|TRBV27
CASSLSQTKFDYEQYF
TGTGCCAGCAGTTTATCACAGACCAAATTCGACTACGAGCAGTACTTC
>TRBJ2-3|TRBD2|.|14|TRBV12-3/TRBV12-4
CASSLLSGGGVQYF
TGTGCCAGCAGTCTTCTTAGCGGGGGGGGTGTGCAGTATTTT
>TRBJ1-2|.|.|15|TRBV2
CASSVIPANQYGYTF
TGTGCCAGCAGTGTAATTCCGGCGAATCAATATGGCTACACCTTC
>TRBJ1-5|TRBD1|many|16|TRBV12-3/TRBV12-4
CASSHVRQGGDQPQHF
TGTGCCAGCAGCCATGTCAGACAGGGGGGGGATCAGCCCCAGCATTTT
>TRBJ2-1|TRBD2|.|16|TRBV11-2
CASSLTAGGYYNEQFF
TGTGCCAGCAGCTTGACCGCGGGGGGGTACTACAATGAGCAGTTCTTC
>TRBJ1-1|TRBD1|.|15|TRBV7-9
CASSKRQGASPEAFF
TGTGCCAGCAGCAAAAGACAGGGGGCTAGTCCCGAAGCTTTCTTT
>TRBJ2-7|.|many|14|TRBV6-1
CASSSGEAPYEQYF
TGTGCCAGCAGTTCAGGGGAGGCTCCCTACGAGCAGTACTTC
>TRBJ1-4|TRBD1|many|14|TRBV30
CAWSTGGDDEKLFF
TGTGCCTGGAGCACAGGGGGAGACGATGAAAAACTGTTTTTT
>TRBJ2-7|.|few|11|TRBV12-3/TRBV12-4
CASSFSAEQYF
TGTGCCAGCAGTTTCTCAGCCGAGCAGTACTTC
>TRBJ2-5|TRBD1|many|14|TRBV4-1
CASSQGDRQETQYF
TGCGCCAGCAGCCAAGGGGACAGACAGGAGACCCAGTACTTC